A single TCR beta chain is shown here with its context. The record originates from a study of CD8+ T cells in alopecia areata. Whole-study context: A 6-month period off drug followed tofacitinib, which lasted 6 to 18 months.

Extraction and reverse transcription of RNA yielded cDNA as the sequencing template. The repertoire was sequenced with immunoSEQ multiplex PCR; TCRdb's copy has only in-frame clones and lacks some. The sample records 200,000 to 250,000 clones, approximately 72% being singletons. Specified treatment: oral pan-JAK inhibitor, 5-10 mg twice daily. This specimen consisted of CD4+ T cells sorted from blood, obtained at week 44, from a patient treated with tofacitinib. The receptor's source is a human donor with alopecia areata.

CDR3 nucleotide sequence: TGTGCCAGCAGTCCCTGGGACAGGGATGGCTACACCTTC. This codes for CASSPWDRDGYTF. The V call is TRBV6-6, the J call TRBJ1-2; 9 positions match TRBD1. With V trimmed by 5 bases and J by 6 bases, 4 bases remained unmatched. The CDR3 covers 13 residues. Germline V CDR1 and CDR2: MNHNY, SVGAGI (reference sequence).